A selection of T cell receptor beta chains follows, all from one sample in a study of siplizumab effects on memory and regulatory T cells. Assay: immunoSEQ multiplex PCR; the TCRdb copy retains only in-frame clones and omits some. The sample has some 120,000 clones; 93% are singletons. Specimen: non-Treg CD4+ T cells sorted from blood. Source of these receptors: a human donor in good health. Each CDR3 is given with its conserved first and last residue. A D gene is named only where the DNA matches it firmly. The size entry is marked missing in some rows and otherwise reads once, few, many or a size class.

v_gene: TRBV6-6
j_gene: TRBJ2-2
d_gene: .
len: 15
abundance: .
CDR3nt: TGTGCCAGCAGTCCAGCACTTTCGAACACCGGGGAGCTGTTTTTT
CDR3aa: CASSPALSNTGELFF

v_gene: TRBV27
j_gene: TRBJ1-6
d_gene: .
len: 15
abundance: .
CDR3nt: TGTGCCAGCAGCCCCCGGGGCTCCTATAATTCACCCCTCCACTTT
CDR3aa: CASSPRGSYNSPLHF

v_gene: TRBV9
j_gene: TRBJ2-7
d_gene: .
len: 15
abundance: .
CDR3nt: TGTGCCAGCAGCGCCAGAAACGGGGTGACCTACGAGCAGTACTTC
CDR3aa: CASSARNGVTYEQYF

v_gene: TRBV10-2
j_gene: TRBJ2-3
d_gene: .
len: 18
abundance: .
CDR3nt: TGCGCCAGCAGTGAGTCTGCCCAATATGGAGGGAGCACAGATACGCAGTATTTT
CDR3aa: CASSESAQYGGSTDTQYF

v_gene: TRBV5-5
j_gene: TRBJ2-1
d_gene: TRBD1
len: 15
abundance: .
CDR3nt: TGTGCCAGCAGCCCCGGGACAGGCTCCTACAATGAGCAGTTCTTC
CDR3aa: CASSPGTGSYNEQFF

v_gene: TRBV19
j_gene: TRBJ1-1
d_gene: TRBD1
len: 14
abundance: few
CDR3nt: TGTGCCAGTAGTGCCGGGACAGGGAAGTGGGAAGCTTTCTTT
CDR3aa: CASSAGTGKWEAFF

v_gene: TRBV19
j_gene: TRBJ1-5
d_gene: TRBD1
len: 16
abundance: once
CDR3nt: TGTGCCAGTAGCTCTGATGGGACAGGCCGGCTTCAGCCCCAGCATTTT
CDR3aa: CASSSDGTGRLQPQHF

v_gene: TRBV15
j_gene: TRBJ2-5
d_gene: .
len: 13
abundance: .
CDR3nt: TGTGCCACCAGTTGGGGCCAGAGGGAGACCCAGTACTTC
CDR3aa: CATSWGQRETQYF

v_gene: TRBV6-6
j_gene: TRBJ1-2
d_gene: .
len: 14
abundance: .
CDR3nt: TGTGCCAGCAGTTATCGACAGCTTAACTATGGCTACACCTTC
CDR3aa: CASSYRQLNYGYTF

v_gene: TRBV9
j_gene: TRBJ1-6
d_gene: .
len: 16
abundance: .
CDR3nt: TGTGCCAGCAGCAGAGCGGGGGGCAGGGGTAATTCACCCCTCCACTTT
CDR3aa: CASSRAGGRGNSPLHF

v_gene: TRBV7-9
j_gene: TRBJ2-7
d_gene: TRBD1
len: 19
abundance: .
CDR3nt: TGTGCCAGCAGATTTACCGGGACAGGGGCCAGGAGAGGGGTCTACGAGCAGTACTTC
CDR3aa: CASRFTGTGARRGVYEQYF

v_gene: TRBV23-1
j_gene: TRBJ1-5
d_gene: TRBD1
len: 19
abundance: .
CDR3nt: TGCGCCAGCACGTCGGTCCCGGGACAGGGGCTATATAGCAATCAGCCCCAGCATTTT
CDR3aa: CASTSVPGQGLYSNQPQHF

v_gene: TRBV2
j_gene: TRBJ2-6
d_gene: .
len: 14
abundance: .
CDR3nt: TGTGCCAGCAGGATGGGCTCTGGGGCCAACGTCCTGACTTTC
CDR3aa: CASRMGSGANVLTF

v_gene: TRBV6-1
j_gene: TRBJ1-1
d_gene: TRBD1
len: 15
abundance: .
CDR3nt: TGTGCCAGCAGGGGACAGGGTGGGGTAGAGACTGAAGCTTTCTTT
CDR3aa: CASRGQGGVETEAFF

v_gene: TRBV7-3
j_gene: TRBJ2-2
d_gene: TRBD1
len: 16
abundance: .
CDR3nt: TGTGCCAGCAGCCCAACAGGGGGCGTTGTCACCGGGGAGCTGTTTTTT
CDR3aa: CASSPTGGVVTGELFF

v_gene: TRBV28
j_gene: TRBJ2-1
d_gene: TRBD2
len: 14
abundance: .
CDR3nt: TGTGCCAGCAAGGGCGGGGGGGCTAGCCATGAGCAGTTCTTC
CDR3aa: CASKGGGASHEQFF

v_gene: TRBV5-6
j_gene: TRBJ1-2
d_gene: .
len: 18
abundance: .
CDR3nt: TGTGCCACCACTACTACAGACCCACACCAAATTCTATTTCCCGGCTACACCTTC
CDR3aa: CATTTTDPHQILFPGYTF

v_gene: TRBV7-8
j_gene: TRBJ1-6
d_gene: .
len: 12
abundance: once
CDR3nt: TGTGCCAGCAGCTCCCTGGGTTCACCCCTCCACTTT
CDR3aa: CASSSLGSPLHF

v_gene: TRBV7-6
j_gene: TRBJ2-5
d_gene: .
len: 14
abundance: .
CDR3nt: TGTGCCAGCAGCTCAGGACAAGTCCAAGAGACCCAGTACTTC
CDR3aa: CASSSGQVQETQYF

v_gene: TRBV28
j_gene: TRBJ1-3
d_gene: .
len: 14
abundance: .
CDR3nt: TGTGCCAGCAGTTTTTCGGGGACTGGAAACACCATATATTTT
CDR3aa: CASSFSGTGNTIYF

v_gene: TRBV7-9
j_gene: TRBJ1-6
d_gene: .
len: 14
abundance: .
CDR3nt: TGTGCCAGCAATCCTGCAGTTATTAATTCACCCCTCCACTTT
CDR3aa: CASNPAVINSPLHF

v_gene: TRBV13
j_gene: TRBJ2-7
d_gene: TRBD1
len: 14
abundance: .
CDR3nt: TGTGCCAGCAGCTTAGGCGGACAGGGGCGGGGGCAGTACTTC
CDR3aa: CASSLGGQGRGQYF

v_gene: TRBV30
j_gene: TRBJ2-3
d_gene: .
len: 12
abundance: .
CDR3nt: TGTGCCTGGAGGGCCCCCATGGCGGCGCAGTATTTT
CDR3aa: CAWRAPMAAQYF

v_gene: TRBV11-2
j_gene: TRBJ2-3
d_gene: .
len: 16
abundance: once
CDR3nt: TGTGCCAGCAGCTTAGATATGGGGGCAGCCACAGATACGCAGTATTTT
CDR3aa: CASSLDMGAATDTQYF

v_gene: TRBV5-4
j_gene: TRBJ2-5
d_gene: TRBD2
len: 15
abundance: .
CDR3nt: TGTGCCAGCAGCTTGCACACTAGCGGGGGAGAGACCCAGTACTTC
CDR3aa: CASSLHTSGGETQYF

v_gene: TRBV6-6
j_gene: TRBJ1-5
d_gene: .
len: 14
abundance: .
CDR3nt: TGTGCCAGCAGAGGACATGGCGAAAATCAGCCCCAGCATTTT
CDR3aa: CASRGHGENQPQHF

v_gene: TRBV5-8
j_gene: TRBJ2-6
d_gene: TRBD1
len: 18
abundance: .
CDR3nt: TGTGCCAGCAGCTTGCAGGGACAGTCTGGATGGGGGGCCAACGTCCTGACTTTC
CDR3aa: CASSLQGQSGWGANVLTF

v_gene: TRBV7-2
j_gene: TRBJ1-6
d_gene: .
len: 13
abundance: few
CDR3nt: TGTGCCAGCAGCTCGGACAGAGGTTCACCCCTCCACTTT
CDR3aa: CASSSDRGSPLHF

v_gene: TRBV25-1
j_gene: TRBJ1-5
d_gene: .
len: 14
abundance: .
CDR3nt: TGTGCCAGCAGTGGACGTGGGGGCAATCAGCCCCAGCATTTT
CDR3aa: CASSGRGGNQPQHF

v_gene: TRBV28
j_gene: TRBJ2-1
d_gene: .
len: 15
abundance: .
CDR3nt: TGTGCCAGCAGCTCATACTCTGGGGCTGCCTATGAGCAGTTCTTC
CDR3aa: CASSSYSGAAYEQFF

v_gene: TRBV10-3
j_gene: TRBJ1-4
d_gene: TRBD1
len: 14
abundance: once
CDR3nt: TGTGCCATCGGGGGAGGGGACAGGGGCGAAAAACTGTTTTTT
CDR3aa: CAIGGGDRGEKLFF

v_gene: TRBV5-5
j_gene: TRBJ1-3
d_gene: .
len: 15
abundance: .
CDR3nt: TGTGCCAGCAGCCCCGACATCGGACCTGGAAACACCATATATTTT
CDR3aa: CASSPDIGPGNTIYF

v_gene: TRBV6-5
j_gene: TRBJ1-4
d_gene: .
len: 14
abundance: .
CDR3nt: TGTGCCAGCAGTTCAGGGGAGTTAGGTGAAAAACTGTTTTTT
CDR3aa: CASSSGELGEKLFF

v_gene: TRBV21-1
j_gene: TRBJ2-6
d_gene: .
len: 19
abundance: .
CDR3nt: TGTGCCAGCAGCAAAGAGGAGCGGGGGGGCCCCTCTGGGGCCAACGTCCTGACTTTC
CDR3aa: CASSKEERGGPSGANVLTF

v_gene: TRBV5-1
j_gene: TRBJ2-7
d_gene: .
len: 14
abundance: .
CDR3nt: TGCGCCAGCAGCTTGGCGACAGAAGTGGGCGAGCAGTACTTC
CDR3aa: CASSLATEVGEQYF

v_gene: TRBV6-5
j_gene: TRBJ1-1
d_gene: .
len: 13
abundance: .
CDR3nt: TGTGCCAGCAGTTACGAGGACGAGACTGAAGCTTTCTTT
CDR3aa: CASSYEDETEAFF

v_gene: TRBV11-1
j_gene: TRBJ2-3
d_gene: .
len: 14
abundance: .
CDR3nt: TGTGCCAGCAGCTTAGACTGGCCCACAGATACGCAGTATTTT
CDR3aa: CASSLDWPTDTQYF

v_gene: TRBV21-1
j_gene: TRBJ1-5
d_gene: .
len: 18
abundance: .
CDR3nt: TGTGCCAGCAGCAAAAAATGTTCCCGGCCGACTAGCAATCAGCCCCAGCATTTT
CDR3aa: CASSKKCSRPTSNQPQHF

v_gene: TRBV7-9
j_gene: TRBJ1-1
d_gene: .
len: 14
abundance: once
CDR3nt: TGTGCCAGCAAGACTCCCGCCGGGCACGCTGAAGCTTTCTTT
CDR3aa: CASKTPAGHAEAFF

v_gene: TRBV19
j_gene: TRBJ1-1
d_gene: .
len: 14
abundance: .
CDR3nt: TGTGCCAGTAGTATAGGAGGGGTCCACACTGAAGCTTTCTTT
CDR3aa: CASSIGGVHTEAFF

v_gene: TRBV18
j_gene: TRBJ2-2
d_gene: TRBD2
len: 18
abundance: .
CDR3nt: TGTGCCAGCTCACCAAGGACTAGCGGGGGGAAGAACACCGGGGAGCTGTTTTTT
CDR3aa: CASSPRTSGGKNTGELFF

v_gene: TRBV28
j_gene: TRBJ1-2
d_gene: .
len: 13
abundance: .
CDR3nt: TGTGCCAGCAGTTGGACACAACACTATGGCTACACCTTC
CDR3aa: CASSWTQHYGYTF